This T cell receptor (beta chain) was recorded in a study of beta chain features in type 1 diabetes. Study-level points and caveats: Reads derived from cDNA could over-represent cells showing high TCR expression. There was a moderate but significant shortening of TCRB CDR3s in all four CD4+ subsets of Type 1 diabetes patients. For type 1 diabetes patients, VDJ junctions showed fewer insertions and more deletions.

TCRB transcripts that were expressed got sequenced, as all of the isolated RNA had been reverse transcribed. Sequencing used immunoSEQ multiplex PCR; TCRdb keeps in-frame clones, though not all of them. The profile shows about 650,000 clones, around an eighth of them singletons. CDR1 and CDR2 from the germline V gene are MNHEY and SMNVEV (reference sequence). The J segment lost 1 base and the V segment lost 6 bases, leaving 6 bases of the junction unmatched. This CDR3 comprises 15 residues. The sample holds a few counts of this clone. Antigen: not known. The chain links TRBV27 to TRBJ2-3; 8 positions agree with TRBD1. The origin of this receptor is a man in his thirties or forties with type 1 diabetes. The sample taken for sequencing was naive CD4+ T cells from blood. The CDR3 here is CASRIQGAGTDTQYF. CDR3 nucleotide sequence: TGTGCCAGCAGGATTCAGGGGGCTGGCACAGATACGCAGTATTTT.